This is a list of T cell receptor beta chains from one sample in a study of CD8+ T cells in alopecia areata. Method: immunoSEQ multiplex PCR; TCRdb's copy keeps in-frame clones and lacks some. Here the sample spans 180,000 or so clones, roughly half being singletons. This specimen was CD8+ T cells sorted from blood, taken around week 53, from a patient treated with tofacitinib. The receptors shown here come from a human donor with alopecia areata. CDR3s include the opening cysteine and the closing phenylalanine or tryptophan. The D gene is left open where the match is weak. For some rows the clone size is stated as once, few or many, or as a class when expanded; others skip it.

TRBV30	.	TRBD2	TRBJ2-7	TGTGCCTGGGACATAGCGGGGGAGCCCTACGAGCAGTACTTC	CAWDIAGEPYEQYF
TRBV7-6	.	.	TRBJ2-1	TGTGCCAGCAGCTTTAAACAGGGAGGGGAGCAGTTCTTC	CASSFKQGGEQFF
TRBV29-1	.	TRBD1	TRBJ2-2	TGCAGCGTTGTGACAGGGTCCGGGGAGCTGTTTTTT	CSVVTGSGELFF
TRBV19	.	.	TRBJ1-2	TGTGCCAGTAACCCCCTTTGGCAGGTCAACTATGGCTACACCTTC	CASNPLWQVNYGYTF
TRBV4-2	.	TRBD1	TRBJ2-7	TGTGCCAGCAGCCACTTGGGACAGGGCCCCTACGAGCAGTACTTC	CASSHLGQGPYEQYF
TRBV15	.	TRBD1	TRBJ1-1	TGTGCCACCAGCAGCTTCGACAGGGCGGCTGAAGCTTTCTTT	CATSSFDRAAEAFF
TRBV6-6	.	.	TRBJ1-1	TGTGCCAGCAGACTCTCGGACACTGAAGCTTTCTTT	CASRLSDTEAFF
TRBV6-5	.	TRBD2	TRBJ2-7	TGTGCCAGCAGTTCCTCTAGCGGGGGGGCCGACGAGCAGTACTTC	CASSSSSGGADEQYF
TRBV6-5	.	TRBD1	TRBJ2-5	TGTGCCAGCAGTTACGGGGACAGAGATCAAGAGACCCAGTACTTC	CASSYGDRDQETQYF
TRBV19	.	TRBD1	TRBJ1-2	TGTGCCAGTATGGGCAGGGGGAACTATGGCTACACCTTC	CASMGRGNYGYTF
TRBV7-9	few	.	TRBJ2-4	TGTGCCAGCAATGATCTAGGGGAAGGGGCCAAAAACATTCAGTACTTC	CASNDLGEGAKNIQYF
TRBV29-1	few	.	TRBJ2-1	TGCAGCGTTGGCGGGGCCGGCTCCTACAATGAGCAGTTCTTC	CSVGGAGSYNEQFF
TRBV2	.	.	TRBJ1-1	TGTGCCACCCAGGACACGTTGAACACTGAAGCTTTCTTT	CATQDTLNTEAFF
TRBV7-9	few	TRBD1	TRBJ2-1	TGTGCCAGCAGCCACCGGGACAGGGACCATGAGCAGTTCTTC	CASSHRDRDHEQFF
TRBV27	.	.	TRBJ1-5	TGTGCCAGCAGTGGCCAGGGCACAAGGCAGCCCCAGCATTTT	CASSGQGTRQPQHF
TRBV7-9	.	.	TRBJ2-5	TGTGCCAGCAGCGATGAGTGGACAGGAGGGGAGACCCAGTACTTC	CASSDEWTGGETQYF
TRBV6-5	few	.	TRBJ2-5	TGTGCCAGCAGTTTGGGGACCGGACAAGAGACCCAGTACTTC	CASSLGTGQETQYF
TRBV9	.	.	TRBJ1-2	TGTGCCAGCAGCCCCGGTAGGGGGATTAACTATGGCTACACCTTC	CASSPGRGINYGYTF
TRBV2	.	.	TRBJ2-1	TGTGCCAGCAGTGACTCCGGCGGTAGGGGCGATGAGCAGTTCTTC	CASSDSGGRGDEQFF
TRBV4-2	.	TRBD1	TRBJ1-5	TGTGCCAGCAGCCAAAGCTTAACAGGGGCTCAGCCCCAGCATTTT	CASSQSLTGAQPQHF
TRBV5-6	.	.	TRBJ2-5	TGTGCCAGCAGCGAAGAAGAGACCCAGTACTTC	CASSEEETQYF
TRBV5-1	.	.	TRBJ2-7	TGCGCCAGCAGCTTGGGGAAGGGGAGACTATACGAGCAGTACTTC	CASSLGKGRLYEQYF
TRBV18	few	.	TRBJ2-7	TGTGCCAGCTCACCAACAGGACCGACCTCTTCATACGAGCAGTACTTC	CASSPTGPTSSYEQYF
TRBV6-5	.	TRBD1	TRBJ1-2	TGTGCCAGCAGTTACTCGGCAGGGGGCTATGGCTACACCTTC	CASSYSAGGYGYTF
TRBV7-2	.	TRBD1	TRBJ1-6	TGTGCCAGCAGCGTAGAGACAGGGTTAAGAGGATCACCCCTCCACTTT	CASSVETGLRGSPLHF
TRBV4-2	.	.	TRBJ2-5	TGTGCCAGCAGCCAAGATGGAGAAGGATTCCAAGAGACCCAGTACTTC	CASSQDGEGFQETQYF
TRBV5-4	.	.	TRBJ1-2	TGTGCCAGCAGCCCGGGGGACTATGGCTACACCTTC	CASSPGDYGYTF
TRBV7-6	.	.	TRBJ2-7	TGTGCCAGCAGCTTAGGGGGGCGCGAGCAGTACTTC	CASSLGGREQYF
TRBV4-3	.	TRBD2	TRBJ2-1	TGCGCCAGCAGCCAAGAATATTCAGGACTAGCGGGTGGAAATGAGCAGTTCTTC	CASSQEYSGLAGGNEQFF
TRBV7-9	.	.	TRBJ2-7	TGTGCCAGCAGCTCGTTCTACGAGCAGTACTTC	CASSSFYEQYF
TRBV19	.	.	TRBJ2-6	TGTGCCAGTAGTATGGTTTCCGGGGCCAACGTCCTGACTTTC	CASSMVSGANVLTF
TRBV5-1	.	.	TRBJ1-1	TGCGCCAGCAGCTTGGAGGGTGCAGGGTGGTCTGAAGCTTTCTTT	CASSLEGAGWSEAFF
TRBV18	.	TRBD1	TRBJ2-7	TGTGCCAGCGCCGAGGACAGGGGTGCCTACGAGCAGTACTTC	CASAEDRGAYEQYF
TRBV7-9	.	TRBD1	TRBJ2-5	TGTGCCAGCACTATACGAAGGGGGCGCCAAGAGACCCAGTACTTC	CASTIRRGRQETQYF
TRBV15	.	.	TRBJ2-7	TGTGCCACCAGCCCCGGGCGGAACTCCTACGAGCAGTACTTC	CATSPGRNSYEQYF
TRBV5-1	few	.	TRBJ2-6	TGCGCCAGCAGCCTGTGGCCTGGGGCCAACGTCCTGACTTTC	CASSLWPGANVLTF
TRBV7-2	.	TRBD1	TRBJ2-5	TGTGCCAGCAGCACCGGGGACAGGGTTGGGGGTGAGACCCAGTACTTC	CASSTGDRVGGETQYF
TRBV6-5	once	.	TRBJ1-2	TGTGCCAGCAGTTACAAACAGGGCTATGGCTACACCTTC	CASSYKQGYGYTF
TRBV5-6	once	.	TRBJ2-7	TGTGCCAGCAGCTCGGAGAGCTCCTACGAGCAGTACTTC	CASSSESSYEQYF
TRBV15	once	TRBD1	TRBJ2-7	TGTGCCACCAGCAGAGCATACGAGGGGGCGGACGAGCAGTACTTC	CATSRAYEGADEQYF
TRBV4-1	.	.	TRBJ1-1	TGCGCCAGCAGCCAACCTCAGAGAGGCCGCACTGAAGCTTTCTTT	CASSQPQRGRTEAFF
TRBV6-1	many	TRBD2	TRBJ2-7	TGTGCCAGCAGTGAAGCTAGCGGGGGCTCCTACGAGCAGTACTTC	CASSEASGGSYEQYF
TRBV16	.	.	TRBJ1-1	TGTGCCAGCAGCTCATCCGTGTACACTGAAGCTTTCTTT	CASSSSVYTEAFF
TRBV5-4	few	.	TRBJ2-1	TGTGCCAGCAGCTGGTTGGGGCCAGGGGACAATGAGCAGTTCTTC	CASSWLGPGDNEQFF
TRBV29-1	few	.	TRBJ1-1	TGCAGCGTCCTGGCGGGGTACGCAGCTTTCTTT	CSVLAGYAAFF
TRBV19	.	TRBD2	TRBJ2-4	TGTGCCAGTAGTCCCGCTAGCGGGGGAAACATTCAGTACTTC	CASSPASGGNIQYF
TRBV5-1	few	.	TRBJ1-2	TGCGCCAGCAGCTCACAGGGTTTCTATGGCTACACCTTC	CASSSQGFYGYTF
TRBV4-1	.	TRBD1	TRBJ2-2	TGCGCCAGCAGCCAGACAGGGGACACCGGGGAGCTGTTTTTT	CASSQTGDTGELFF